This record concerns one T cell receptor (beta chain) sequence. Antigen unknown. The CDR3 consists of 17 residues. The V segment lost 0 bases and the J segment 8 bases; nucleotides outside the gene matches: 7. Germline lookup yields CDR1 SGHTA and CDR2 FQGNSA. This record belongs to a study of identical twins. Study-wide points: The abundant beta clonotypes from cord blood had fewer insertions, and memory repertoires had none of this.

TCRdb called the 5' RACE reads again in MiXCR, with one record for every CDR3 protein. The sample contains fewer than 900,000 distinct CDR3 sequences, approximately 22% of which appear only once. The same data also contributed to another study, on T cells expressing NK-cell markers. That publication notes: The authors restricted sorting to alpha-beta TCR T cells with an anti-gamma-delta TCR antibody in several experiments.

This TCR derives from a woman aged 18-29 years in good health. The J gene is TRBJ1-6, the V gene TRBV7-2; 10 bases match TRBD1. Sequencing was performed on PBMCs. DNA of the CDR3: TGTGCCAGCAGCTTAGCGCTAGTGGACAGGGGGTATTCACCCCTCCACTTT. It specifies CASSLALVDRGYSPLHF.